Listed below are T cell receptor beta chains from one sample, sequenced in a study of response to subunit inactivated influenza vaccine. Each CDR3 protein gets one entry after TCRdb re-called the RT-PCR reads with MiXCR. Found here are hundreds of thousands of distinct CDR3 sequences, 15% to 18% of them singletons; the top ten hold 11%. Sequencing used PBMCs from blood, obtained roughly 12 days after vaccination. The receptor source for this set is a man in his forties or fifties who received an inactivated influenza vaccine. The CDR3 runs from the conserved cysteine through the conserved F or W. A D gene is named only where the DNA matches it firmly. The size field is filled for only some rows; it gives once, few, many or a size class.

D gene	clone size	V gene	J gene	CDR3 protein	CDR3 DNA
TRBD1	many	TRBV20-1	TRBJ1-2	CSARAGQYYGYTF	TGCAGTGCTAGAGCGGGACAGTACTATGGCTACACCTTC
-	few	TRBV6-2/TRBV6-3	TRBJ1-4	CAAKDPGRRIEKLFF	TGTGCCGCCAAGGACCCGGGGCGAAGAATTGAAAAACTGTTTTTT
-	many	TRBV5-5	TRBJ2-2	CASSLASDTGELFF	TGTGCCAGCAGCTTGGCAAGCGACACCGGGGAGCTGTTTTTT
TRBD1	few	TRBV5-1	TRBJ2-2	CASSSGTDHRNGELFF	TGCGCCAGCAGCTCTGGGACAGACCATAGAAACGGGGAGCTGTTTTTT
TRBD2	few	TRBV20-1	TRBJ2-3	CSARDNTGQRGLVDTQYF	TGCAGTGCTAGAGACAACACGGGCCAGCGGGGTTTGGTAGATACGCAGTATTTT
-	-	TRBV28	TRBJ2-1	CASTRARGYNEQFF	TGTGCCAGCACCCGTGCCCGTGGTTACAATGAGCAGTTCTTC
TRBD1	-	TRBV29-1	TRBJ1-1	CSVERQGTQGFEAFF	TGCAGCGTTGAAAGACAGGGCACCCAGGGCTTTGAAGCTTTCTTT
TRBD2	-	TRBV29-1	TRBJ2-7	CSVESGRGNEQYF	TGCAGCGTTGAAAGCGGGAGAGGGAACGAGCAGTACTTC
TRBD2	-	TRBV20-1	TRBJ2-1	CSAKAIQERGPYSYNEQFF	TGCAGTGCTAAGGCCATCCAGGAGCGGGGGCCCTACTCCTACAATGAGCAGTTCTTC
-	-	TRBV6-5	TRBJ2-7	CASMGIYEQYF	TGTGCCAGCATGGGGATCTACGAGCAGTACTTC
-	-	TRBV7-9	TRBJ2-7	CASSLDQGTHEQYF	TGTGCCAGCAGCTTAGATCAGGGAACCCACGAGCAGTACTTC
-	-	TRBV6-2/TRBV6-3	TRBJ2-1	CASNRGFHNEQFF	TGTGCCAGCAATCGGGGCTTCCACAATGAGCAGTTCTTC
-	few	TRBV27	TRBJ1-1	CASSLMRDAEAFF	TGTGCCAGCAGTTTAATGCGGGACGCTGAAGCTTTCTTT
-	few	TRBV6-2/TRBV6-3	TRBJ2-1	CASSYPGLRDDRYNEQFF	TGTGCCAGCAGTTACCCTGGACTCCGAGACGATCGGTACAATGAGCAGTTCTTC
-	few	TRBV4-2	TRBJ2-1	CASSQPGTDISQFF	TGTGCCAGCAGCCAACCCGGCACAGACATAAGCCAGTTCTTC
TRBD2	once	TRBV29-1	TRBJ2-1	CSVGGLAGVSEQFF	TGCAGCGTTGGGGGACTAGCGGGAGTCAGTGAGCAGTTCTTC
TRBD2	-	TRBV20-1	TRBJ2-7	CSASRTSGSTDEQYF	TGCAGTGCTAGTCGGACTAGCGGGAGTACCGACGAGCAGTACTTC
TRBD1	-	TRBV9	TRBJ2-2	CASSVPTGAVGTGELFF	TGTGCCAGCAGCGTCCCCACAGGGGCAGTGGGGACCGGGGAGCTGTTTTTT
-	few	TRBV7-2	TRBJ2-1	CASSATGTPYIEQFF	TGTGCCAGCAGCGCAACCGGGACCCCTTACATTGAGCAGTTCTTC
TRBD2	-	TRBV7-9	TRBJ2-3	CASSLEGGGGWTDTQYF	TGTGCCAGCAGCTTAGAAGGTGGCGGGGGATGGACAGATACGCAGTATTTT
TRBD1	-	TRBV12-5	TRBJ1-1	CASGSGQGAEAFF	TGTGCTAGTGGCTCGGGACAGGGGGCTGAAGCTTTCTTT
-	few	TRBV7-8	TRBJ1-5	CASSLDGGSAAAQHF	TGTGCCAGCAGCTTAGATGGGGGGTCGGCTGCGGCCCAGCATTTT
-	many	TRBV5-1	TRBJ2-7	CASSTMPGRKDEQYF	TGCGCCAGCAGCACTATGCCGGGACGGAAGGATGAGCAGTACTTC
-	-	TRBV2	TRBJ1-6	CASSMDSFNSPLHF	TGTGCCAGCAGCATGGACAGCTTCAATTCACCCCTCCACTTT
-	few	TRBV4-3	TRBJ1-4	CASSPAGSRTNEKLFF	TGCGCCAGCAGCCCTGCAGGTAGCAGGACTAATGAAAAACTGTTTTTT
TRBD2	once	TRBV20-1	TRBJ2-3	CSAAPSGGGPVGNTQYF	TGCAGTGCCGCCCCTTCGGGGGGAGGGCCGGTAGGGAATACGCAGTATTTT
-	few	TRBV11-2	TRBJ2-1	CASRSGVSSYNEQFF	TGTGCCAGCAGATCCGGGGTGAGCTCCTACAATGAGCAGTTCTTC
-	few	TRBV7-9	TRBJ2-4	CASSSPQLAKNIQYF	TGTGCCAGCAGCTCCCCCCAACTAGCCAAAAACATTCAGTACTTC
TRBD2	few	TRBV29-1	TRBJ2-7	CSVEGGGLAGGIYEQYF	TGCAGCGTTGAAGGAGGCGGACTAGCGGGAGGAATCTACGAGCAGTACTTC
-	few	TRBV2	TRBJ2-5	CASSEPAGETQYF	TGTGCCAGCAGTGAACCCGCCGGGGAGACCCAGTACTTC
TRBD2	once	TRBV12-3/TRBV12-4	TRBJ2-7	CASSRRGDSYEQYF	TGTGCCAGCAGTCGTCGGGGGGACTCCTACGAGCAGTACTTC